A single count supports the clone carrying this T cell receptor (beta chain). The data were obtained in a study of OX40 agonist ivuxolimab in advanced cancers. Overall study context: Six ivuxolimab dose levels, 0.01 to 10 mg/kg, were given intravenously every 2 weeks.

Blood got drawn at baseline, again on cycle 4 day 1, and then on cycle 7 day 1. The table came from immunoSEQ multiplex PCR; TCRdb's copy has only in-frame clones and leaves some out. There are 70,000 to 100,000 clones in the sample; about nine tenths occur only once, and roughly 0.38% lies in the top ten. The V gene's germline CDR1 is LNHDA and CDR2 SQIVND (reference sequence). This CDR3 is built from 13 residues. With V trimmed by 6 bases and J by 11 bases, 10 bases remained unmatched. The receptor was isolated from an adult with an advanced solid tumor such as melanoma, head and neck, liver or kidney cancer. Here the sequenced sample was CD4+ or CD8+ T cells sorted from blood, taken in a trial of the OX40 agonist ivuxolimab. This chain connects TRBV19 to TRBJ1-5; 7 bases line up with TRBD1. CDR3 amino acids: CASRGQPVESQHF. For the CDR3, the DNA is TGTGCCAGTAGGGGACAGCCGGTAGAGTCCCAGCATTTT.